Listed below are T cell receptor beta chains from one sample, sequenced in a study of cytomegalovirus exposure and HLA in healthy donors. Method: immunoSEQ multiplex PCR; TCRdb's copy keeps in-frame clones and lacks some. The sample comprises 250,000 or so clones, roughly 90% of which are singletons, and under 0.45% rests with the top ten. Sequencing was carried out using PBMCs. Receptor source: a woman in her late teens or twenties in good health and CMV-seronegative. CDR3s include the opening cysteine and the closing phenylalanine or tryptophan. Fields, in order: J gene, V gene, CDR3 protein.

TRBJ1-6 TRBV10-1 CASRATGGNSPLHF
TRBJ2-5 TRBV6-1 CASSPSRSQSWTQYF
TRBJ1-3 TRBV6-5 CASRPLGLSGNTIYF
TRBJ2-7 TRBV28 CASREGTGVQYEQYF
TRBJ2-2 TRBV10-2 CASSGGANTGELFF
TRBJ1-1 TRBV15 CATSENMNSNTEAFF
TRBJ1-4 TRBV5-5 CASSFPQGASTNEKLFF
TRBJ1-4 TRBV6-5 CASKVGFSEKLFF
TRBJ1-5 TRBV28 CASSLQQEPSNQPQHF
TRBJ1-4 TRBV28 CASSGQGATNEKLFF
TRBJ1-4 TRBV5-6 CASSLDGEGENEKLFF
TRBJ2-5 TRBV29-1 CSVDGYQETQYF
TRBJ1-1 TRBV7-9 CASSPNRAMNTEAFF
TRBJ1-2 TRBV2 CASSENGWNYGYTF
TRBJ2-1 TRBV5-8 CASSPRLAGGPLHEQFF
TRBJ2-7 TRBV6-5 CASSYSTGGLYEQYF
TRBJ2-7 TRBV2 CASSEVSAGDEQYF
TRBJ1-2 TRBV7-2 CASTPTVYGYTF
TRBJ1-1 TRBV18 CASSSRTGAHTEAFF
TRBJ1-2 TRBV9 CASSLRDRGYGYTF
TRBJ2-6 TRBV6-6 CASSGRQGAGANVLTF
TRBJ1-3 TRBV2 CASRTGTALSGNTIYF
TRBJ2-4 TRBV10-2 CASSPASEDIQYF
TRBJ1-1 TRBV28 CASSSAGAVTEAFF
TRBJ2-6 TRBV13 CASSSSRDSGANVLTF
TRBJ2-3 TRBV4-1 CASSQETGPFTDTQYF
TRBJ2-7 TRBV7-9 CASSWGQRSSYEQYF
TRBJ1-1 TRBV5-5 CASSFVVADAEAFF
TRBJ2-1 TRBV14 CASSLHSYNEQFF
TRBJ1-2 TRBV28 CASRFLAGAYGYTF
TRBJ2-1 TRBV15 CATSRLAGGQRDNEQFF
TRBJ2-3 TRBV10-3 CATRGGGTDTQYF
TRBJ2-1 TRBV9 CASSASGSGNEQFF
TRBJ2-4 TRBV30 CAWREGLAGGRGWYF
TRBJ1-1 TRBV4-1 CASSQNYWTVPEAFF
TRBJ2-5 TRBV7-2 CASSLGGLPEETQYF
TRBJ2-5 TRBV30 CAWSETSGETQYF
TRBJ2-7 TRBV11-2 CASSSAGYSSYEQYF
TRBJ2-5 TRBV5-4 CASSLVLAGVQMYQETQYF
TRBJ1-1 TRBV6-5 CASIFGLVNTEAFF
TRBJ1-1 TRBV4-1 CASSQFRDTEAFF
TRBJ1-5 TRBV4-1 CASSRIPAGGNQPQHF
TRBJ2-7 TRBV28 CASSPESSWGGSYEQYF
TRBJ2-1 TRBV6-6 CASVIQGGNEQFF
TRBJ1-1 TRBV7-9 CASSLASGRAEAFF
TRBJ1-5 TRBV5-1 CASSLGGSANQPQHF
TRBJ2-1 TRBV5-1 CASSLTGVYEQFF